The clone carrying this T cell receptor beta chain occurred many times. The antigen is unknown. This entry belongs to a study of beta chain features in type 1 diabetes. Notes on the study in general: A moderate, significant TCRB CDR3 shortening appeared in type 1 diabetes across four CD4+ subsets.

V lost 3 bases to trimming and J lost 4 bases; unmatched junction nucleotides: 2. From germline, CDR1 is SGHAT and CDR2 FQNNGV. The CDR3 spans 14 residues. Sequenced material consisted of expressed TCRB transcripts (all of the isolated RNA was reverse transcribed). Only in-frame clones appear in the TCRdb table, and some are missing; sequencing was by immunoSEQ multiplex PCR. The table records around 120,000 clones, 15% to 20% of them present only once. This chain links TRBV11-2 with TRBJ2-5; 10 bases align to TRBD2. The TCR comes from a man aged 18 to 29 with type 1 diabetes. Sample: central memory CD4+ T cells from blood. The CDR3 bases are TGTGCCAGCAGCTTCCGACTAGCGGGAGAGACCCAGTACTTC. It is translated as CASSFRLAGETQYF.